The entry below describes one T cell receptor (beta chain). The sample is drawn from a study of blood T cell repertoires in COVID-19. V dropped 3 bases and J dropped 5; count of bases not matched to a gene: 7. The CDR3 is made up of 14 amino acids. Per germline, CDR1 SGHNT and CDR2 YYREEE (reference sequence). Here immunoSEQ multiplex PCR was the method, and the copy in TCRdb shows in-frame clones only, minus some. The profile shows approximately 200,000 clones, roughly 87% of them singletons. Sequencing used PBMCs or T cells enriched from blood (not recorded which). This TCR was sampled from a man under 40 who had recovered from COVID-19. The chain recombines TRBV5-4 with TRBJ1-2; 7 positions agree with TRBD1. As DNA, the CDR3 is TGTGCCAGCAGCTCAAACGACAGGGTTTATGGCTACACCTTC. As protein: CASSSNDRVYGYTF.